This entry lists 29 T cell receptor beta chains sequenced from one sample in a study of cytomegalovirus exposure and HLA in healthy donors. Use of 60 Vbeta and 13 Jbeta primers characterized the PCR. Profiled with immunoSEQ multiplex PCR; TCRdb holds only in-frame clones, not every one. The profile shows some 150,000 clones, about 60% of them singletons. The source material was PBMCs. The receptor source for this set is a woman in her fifties or sixties in good health and CMV-seropositive.

CDR3 bases: TGTGCCAGCAGTTTACGCAGGACAGGTAGCAGGGAGACCCAGTACTTC. It codes for CASSLRRTGSRETQYF. V and J are TRBV27 and TRBJ2-5; 7 bases align to TRBD1. Germline lookup yields CDR1 MNHEY and CDR2 SMNVEV (reference sequence). V dropped 2 bases and J dropped 5; count of bases not matched to a gene: 11. CDR3 length: 16 residues.

The chain couples TRBV7-3 to TRBJ2-1; 9 positions agree with TRBD2. Germline V gives CDR1 SGHTA, CDR2 FQGTGA. V dropped 5 bases and J dropped 10; count of bases not matched to a gene: 9. There are 14 residues in the CDR3. The CDR3: CASSPGLASSEQFF. The CDR3 nucleotides are TGTGCCAGCAGCCCCGGACTAGCGTCCTCGGAGCAGTTCTTC.

The chain employs TRBV7-6 and TRBJ1-1; no clear D. Trimming took 3 bases from V and 1 from J, leaving 6 bases between them. CDR1 SGHVS and CDR2 FNYEAQ come from the germline V gene. The CDR3 runs 13 residues. The DNA for the CDR3 is TGTGCCAGCAGCTTCTCCCCGAACACTGAAGCTTTCTTT. Its protein is CASSFSPNTEAFF.

For the CDR3, the DNA is TGTGCCAGCAGCTTAGGGAGGGGTCAGCCCCAGCATTTT. Amino acid sequence: CASSLGRGQPQHF. The genes are TRBV7-9 and TRBJ1-5; weak D call: TRBD1 (5 bases). Germline V gives CDR1 SEHNR, CDR2 FQNEAQ (reference sequence). Trimming removed 1 base from V and 6 bases from J, with 7 bases in between. The CDR3 has 13 residues.

CDR3 residues: CASSPVVAYEQYF. The CDR3 DNA follows: TGTGCCAGCAGCCCAGTTGTTGCCTACGAGCAGTACTTC. The chain combines TRBV5-5 with TRBJ2-7; unclear D gene. CDR1 is SGHKS, CDR2 YYEKEE, per germline (reference sequence). The length of the CDR3 is 13 residues. V was clipped by 4 bases and J by 2 bases, with 10 bases between them.

This clone occurred once. The V and J genes are TRBV7-3 and TRBJ2-1; D gene uncertain. Between the trimmed V and J ends, which lost 2 bases and 1 base, there was a span of 12 bases. CDR1 is SGHTA, CDR2 FQGTGA, per germline. The CDR3 has 16 amino acids. CDR3 protein: CASSLSPPTSYNEQFF. In DNA, the CDR3 is TGTGCCAGCAGCTTATCCCCCCCTACGTCCTACAATGAGCAGTTCTTC.

The chain employs TRBV4-2 and TRBJ2-3, with unresolved D. Germline V CDR1 and CDR2: LGHNA, YNFKEQ. This CDR3 has 16 residues. V was cut by 1 base and J by 1 base, with 12 bases left in between. CDR3 nucleotide sequence: TGTGCCAGCAGCCAAGGGGTGGCAGGCCGCACAGATACGCAGTATTTT. It translates to CASSQGVAGRTDTQYF.

This rearrangement joins TRBV6-6 to TRBJ1-2, with D possibly TRBD1 on 6 matching bases. The V end was cut by 2 bases, the J end by 8 bases, with 9 bases between. The germline V gene has CDR1 MNHNY and CDR2 SVGAGI (reference sequence). This CDR3 has 12 amino acids. The CDR3 sequence is CASSYTGSGYTF. The CDR3 nucleotides are TGTGCCAGCAGTTACACAGGGAGCGGCTACACCTTC.

As concerns this clone: The germline gene is not matched at one end of the junction; a read error may be the cause. The rearrangement uses TRBV28 and TRBJ2-1, with a weak D call TRBD1 (6 bases). Germline V lookup: CDR1 MDHEN, CDR2 SYDVKM. CDR3 length equals 14 residues. The CDR3 loop reads CASNIGQSFNEQFF. The CDR3 DNA sequence: TGTGCCAGCAACATTGGACAGTCCTTCAATGAGCAGTTCTTC.

V and J are TRBV7-2 and TRBJ2-1; 11 bases are shared with TRBD1. The trim removed 4 bases at V and 7 bases at J, leaving 3 bases unmatched. The germline V gene has CDR1 SGHTA and CDR2 FQGNSA. The CDR3 length is 14 residues. The DNA of the CDR3 is TGTGCCAGCAGCTCAGGACAGGGGGCTAATGAGCAGTTCTTC. Translating it yields CASSSGQGANEQFF.

This chain links TRBV7-2 with TRBJ1-5; D is possibly TRBD1 (6 bases). Per the germline V gene, CDR1 is SGHTA and CDR2 is FQGNSA. This CDR3 region has 14 residues. V was pared by 5 bases and J by 1 base, with 9 bases between. This CDR3 is CASSLGQSNQPQHF. Written as DNA, the CDR3 is TGTGCCAGCAGCCTTGGACAGAGCAATCAGCCCCAGCATTTT.

The chain joins TRBV7-8 to TRBJ2-7; D is uncertain. V lost 6 bases and J lost 6, with 12 bases in between. The germline V gene encodes CDR1 SGHVS and CDR2 FQNEAQ. The length of the CDR3 is 12 residues. CDR3: CASRRRSGEQYF. The CDR3 DNA reads as TGTGCCAGCAGAAGACGTTCAGGCGAGCAGTACTTC. Full variable domain (missing parts from reference TRBV7-8 and TRBJ2-7): GAGVSQSPRYKVAKRGQDVALRCDPISGHVSLFWYQQALGQGPEFLTYFQNEAQLDKSGLPSDRFFAERPEGSVSTLKIQRTQQEDSAVYLCASRRRSGEQYFGPGTRLTVT.

This clone showed up just a few times. The chain employs TRBV18 and TRBJ1-4, with TRBD1 matching 11 bases. The CDR3 contains 16 residues. Trimming took 5 bases from V and 5 from J; bases not matched to a gene: 7. From germline, CDR1 is KGHSH and CDR2 LQKENI. Written as DNA, the CDR3 is TGTGCCAGCTCAGCGGGACAGGGGGTAGAGAATGAAAAACTGTTTTTT. Amino acid sequence: CASSAGQGVENEKLFF.

The chain has TRBV9 and TRBJ1-3; D gene uncertain. V lost 4 bases, J lost 2 bases, and 7 bases lay in between. Per the germline V gene, CDR1 is SGDLS and CDR2 is YYNGEE. CDR3 length equals 13 residues. The CDR3 loop reads CASSPVTGNTIYF. DNA of the CDR3: TGTGCCAGCAGCCCCGTAACTGGAAACACCATATATTTT. Together with reference TRBV9 and TRBJ1-3, the CDR3 gives the full variable domain: DSGVTQTPKHLITATGQRVTLRCSPRSGDLSVYWYQQSLDQGLQFLIQYYNGEERAKGNILERFSAQQFPDLHSELNLSSLELGDSALYFCASSPVTGNTIYFGEGSWLTVV.

The table lists this clone with a count of one. The genes are TRBV19 and TRBJ1-5; 7 nucleotides match TRBD1. The length of the CDR3 is 15 residues. After removal of 5 bases from V and 4 bases from J, the junction contained 8 bases not matched to a gene. Germline V gene lookup returns CDR1 LNHDA and CDR2 SQIVND (reference sequence). CDR3 DNA sequence: TGTGCCAGTAGTCTACAGGGGTGGGGGAATCAGCCCCAGCATTTT. Residues: CASSLQGWGNQPQHF.

The V gene is TRBV18, the J gene TRBJ1-1; 7 nucleotides align to TRBD1. Losses at the gene ends were 3 bases for V and 7 bases for J; bases not matched to a gene: 2. The V gene's germline CDR1 is KGHSH and CDR2 LQKENI. There are 12 residues in the CDR3. CDR3 sequence: CASSPRQGEAFF. CDR3 sequence (DNA): TGTGCCAGCTCACCTAGACAGGGTGAAGCTTTCTTT.

The J gene is TRBJ2-4, the V gene TRBV4-1; 7 nucleotides agree with TRBD2. Unmatched junction bases numbered 9, after V lost 0 bases and J lost 7 bases. CDR1 MGHRA and CDR2 YSYEKL come from the germline V gene. The CDR3 extends over 16 amino acids. CDR3 sequence: CASSQDWREGPNIQYF. The CDR3, as DNA: TGCGCCAGCAGCCAAGATTGGAGGGAGGGCCCCAACATTCAGTACTTC.

This clone appeared a single time. The chain is built from TRBV29-1 and TRBJ2-5; D uncertain. There are 11 residues in the CDR3. V was pared by 5 bases and J by 0 bases, with 4 bases between. Germline V gene lookup returns CDR1 SQVTM and CDR2 ANQGSEA. The CDR3 is CSVPYQETQYF. In nucleotides, the CDR3 is TGCAGCGTTCCGTACCAAGAGACCCAGTACTTC.

The gene calls are TRBV27 and TRBJ2-1, with 10 bases matching TRBD2. The germline CDR1 and CDR2 sequences are MNHEY and SMNVEV (reference sequence). V lost 5 bases, J lost 10 bases, and 11 bases stayed unmatched. The CDR3 totals 15 residues. The CDR3 sequence is CASSPGPPLAGEQFF. The CDR3, as DNA: TGTGCCAGCAGTCCAGGCCCCCCACTAGCGGGAGAGCAGTTCTTC.

The chain recombines TRBV4-3 with TRBJ1-4, with 7 bases matching TRBD1. This CDR3 region has 16 residues. V lost 2 bases and J lost 2; bases outside the gene matches: 5. Germline V lookup: CDR1 LGHNA, CDR2 YSLEER. CDR3 sequence: CASSQMPQGTNEKLFF. CDR3 in DNA: TGCGCCAGCAGCCAAATGCCACAGGGGACTAATGAAAAACTGTTTTTT.

This chain joins TRBV28 and TRBJ1-5, with D possibly TRBD1 on 5 matching bases. CDR3 length: 14 residues. V lost 3 bases, J lost 3 bases, and 9 bases lay in between. The V gene's germline CDR1 is MDHEN and CDR2 SYDVKM. In DNA form, the CDR3 reads TGTGCCAGCAGTTTTGGGGCAGCCAATCAGCCCCAGCATTTT. Its translation: CASSFGAANQPQHF.

The chain uses TRBV14 and TRBJ2-3; tentative D call: TRBD1 (5 bases). Per germline, CDR1 SGHDN and CDR2 FVKESK. Trimming took off 1 base at V and 0 bases at J, with 8 bases between the two ends. CDR3 size: 15 residues. CDR3 coding DNA: TGTGCCAGCAGCCAAGGGACATCCAGCACAGATACGCAGTATTTT. It is translated as CASSQGTSSTDTQYF. The complete variable domain, with remaining parts taken from reference TRBV14 and TRBJ2-3, reads EAGVTQFPSHSVIEKGQTVTLRCDPISGHDNLYWYRRVMGKEIKFLLHFVKESKQDESGMPNNRFLAERTGGTYSTLKVQPAELEDSGVYFCASSQGTSSTDTQYFGPGTRLTVL.

The J gene is TRBJ1-3, the V gene TRBV7-6; possible D gene TRBD1, 6 bases. The CDR3 totals 14 residues. V dropped 5 bases and J dropped 3 bases, with 11 bases sitting between them. Germline V gene sequence: CDR1 SGHVS, CDR2 FNYEAQ. The DNA of the CDR3 is TGTGCCAGCAGCCCAAGGACAGATGGAAACACCATATATTTT. It yields the protein CASSPRTDGNTIYF.

The chain is built from TRBV7-2 and TRBJ2-7; D may be TRBD2 (6 bases). This CDR3 contains 15 residues. The ends were cut back, 7 bases at V and 4 bases at J, with 20 bases in the middle. Germline-derived CDR1 and CDR2 are SGHTA and FQGNSA. CDR3 amino acids: CASNDPGLNPYEQYF. The CDR3 bases are TGTGCCAGCAACGATCCGGGACTCAACCCGTACGAGCAGTACTTC.

CDR3: CASSPHPGQRGYTF. The DNA of the CDR3 is TGTGCCAGCAGTCCGCACCCGGGACAGCGTGGCTACACCTTC. This rearrangement joins TRBV28 to TRBJ1-2; 7 positions match TRBD1. The germline V gene has CDR1 MDHEN and CDR2 SYDVKM. The ends lost 5 bases at V and 7 bases at J; junction bases unmatched: 10. The CDR3 extends over 14 amino acids.

The genes are TRBV9 and TRBJ2-2, with 7 bases lining up with TRBD2. Germline V lookup: CDR1 SGDLS, CDR2 YYNGEE. The CDR3 extends over 13 amino acids. With V trimmed by 8 bases and J by 7 bases, 8 bases remained unmatched. CDR3 sequence: CASAGEPGGELFF. CDR3 sequence (DNA): TGTGCCAGTGCGGGAGAACCGGGCGGGGAGCTGTTTTTT.

There are a few counts of this clone. Within the sample, other DNA sequences also encode this same CDR3. The rearrangement joins TRBV9 to TRBJ1-3; 7 nucleotides align to TRBD1. Per germline, CDR1 SGDLS and CDR2 YYNGEE. The CDR3 covers 15 residues. Trimming at V came to 3 bases and at J to 0 bases, leaving 3 bases not matched to a gene. The CDR3 reads CASSATGSSGNTIYF. CDR3 coding DNA: TGTGCCAGCAGCGCGACAGGGAGCTCTGGAAACACCATATATTTT.

The chain combines TRBV28 with TRBJ2-1, with 9 bases lining up with TRBD2. Per germline, CDR1 MDHEN and CDR2 SYDVKM. The CDR3 runs 17 residues. V was clipped by 2 bases and J by 7 bases; unmatched bases: 12. The CDR3 spells CASSLGRIAGGRNEQFF. The CDR3 region has the DNA TGTGCCAGCAGTTTAGGCAGGATTGCGGGAGGGCGGAATGAGCAGTTCTTC.

This chain links TRBV2 with TRBJ2-6; 8 nucleotides match TRBD2. Germline-derived CDR1 and CDR2 are SNHLY and FYNNEI. The CDR3 loop spans 16 amino acids. Trimming took 2 bases from V and 12 from J; bases not matched to a gene: 12. The DNA of the CDR3 is TGTGCCAGCAGTGAACGACTAGCGCCCGAGATGATCGTCCTGACTTTC. Amino acids: CASSERLAPEMIVLTF.